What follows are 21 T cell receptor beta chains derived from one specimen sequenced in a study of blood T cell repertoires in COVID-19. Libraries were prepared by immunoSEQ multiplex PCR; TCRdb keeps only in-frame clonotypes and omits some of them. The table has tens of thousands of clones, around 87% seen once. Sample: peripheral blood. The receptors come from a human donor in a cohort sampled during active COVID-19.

CDR3 nucleotides: TGTGCCAGCTCACCGGAACGGGAGGGCTACGAGCAGTACTTC. Translated: CASSPEREGYEQYF. This chain links TRBV18 with TRBJ2-7, with 8 positions matching TRBD2. The ends lost 3 bases at V and 3 bases at J; junction bases unmatched: 4. CDR3 size: 14 residues. CDR1 KGHSH and CDR2 LQKENI come from the germline V gene.

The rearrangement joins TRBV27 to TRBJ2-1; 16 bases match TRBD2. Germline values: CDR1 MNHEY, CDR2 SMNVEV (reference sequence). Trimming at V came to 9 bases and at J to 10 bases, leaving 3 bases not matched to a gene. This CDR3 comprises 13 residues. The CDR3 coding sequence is TGTGCCAGTGGGACTAGCGGGAGGGTGGAGCAGTTCTTC. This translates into CASGTSGRVEQFF.

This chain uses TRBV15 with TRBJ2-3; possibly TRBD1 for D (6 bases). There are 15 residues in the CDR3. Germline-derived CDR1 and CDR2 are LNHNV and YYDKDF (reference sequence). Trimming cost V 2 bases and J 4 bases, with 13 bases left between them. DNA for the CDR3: TGTGCCACCAGCAGAAGACAGGATTCTTCAGATACGCAGTATTTT. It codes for CATSRRQDSSDTQYF.

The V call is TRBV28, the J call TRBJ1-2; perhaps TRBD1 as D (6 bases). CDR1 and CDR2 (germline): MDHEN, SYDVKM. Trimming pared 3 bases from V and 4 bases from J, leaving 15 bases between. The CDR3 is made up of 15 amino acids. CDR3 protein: CASSFFMEGGYGYTF. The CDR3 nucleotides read TGTGCCAGCAGTTTTTTTATGGAAGGGGGCTATGGCTACACCTTC.

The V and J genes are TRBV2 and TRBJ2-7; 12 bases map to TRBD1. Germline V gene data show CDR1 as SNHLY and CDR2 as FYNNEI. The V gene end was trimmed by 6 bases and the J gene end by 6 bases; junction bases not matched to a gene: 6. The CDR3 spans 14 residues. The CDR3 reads CASRGQGAAFEQYF. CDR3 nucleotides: TGTGCCAGCAGGGGACAGGGGGCTGCTTTCGAGCAGTACTTC.

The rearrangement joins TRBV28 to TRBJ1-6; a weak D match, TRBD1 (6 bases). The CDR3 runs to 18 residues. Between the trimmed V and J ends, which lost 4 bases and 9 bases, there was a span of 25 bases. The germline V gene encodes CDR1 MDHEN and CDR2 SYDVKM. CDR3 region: CASSSSPSDSLRGSPLHF. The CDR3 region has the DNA TGTGCCAGCAGTTCCAGCCCCTCGGACAGCTTAAGGGGTTCACCCCTCCACTTT.

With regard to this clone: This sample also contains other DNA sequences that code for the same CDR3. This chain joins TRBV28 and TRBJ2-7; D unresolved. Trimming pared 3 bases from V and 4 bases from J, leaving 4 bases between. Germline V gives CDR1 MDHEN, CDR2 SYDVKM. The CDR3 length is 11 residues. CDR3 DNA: TGTGCCAGCAGTTTGCGATACGAGCAGTACTTC. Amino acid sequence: CASSLRYEQYF.

The chain's CDR3 is CASSPAAGEETDTQYF. Written as DNA, the CDR3 is TGTGCCAGCAGCCCCGCAGCGGGAGAGGAGACAGATACGCAGTATTTT. This sequence joins TRBV27 and TRBJ2-3; 8 bases align to TRBD2. The length of the CDR3 is 16 residues. V shed 6 bases and J 3 bases; nucleotides not matched to a gene: 11. Germline CDR1 is MNHEY and CDR2 is SMNVEV (reference sequence).

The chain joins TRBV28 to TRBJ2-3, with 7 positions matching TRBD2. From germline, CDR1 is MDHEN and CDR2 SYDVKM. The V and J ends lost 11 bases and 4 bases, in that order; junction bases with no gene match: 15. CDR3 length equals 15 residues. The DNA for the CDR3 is TGTGCCTCCTGGGGTCTAGCGGAGCTCGCAGATACGCAGTATTTT. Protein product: CASWGLAELADTQYF.

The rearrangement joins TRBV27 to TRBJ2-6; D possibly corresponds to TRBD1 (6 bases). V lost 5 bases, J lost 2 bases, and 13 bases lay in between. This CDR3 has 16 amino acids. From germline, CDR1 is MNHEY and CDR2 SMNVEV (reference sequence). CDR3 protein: CASSPIRGTGANVLTF. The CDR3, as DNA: TGTGCCAGCAGTCCGATCAGGGGTACTGGGGCCAACGTCCTGACTTTC. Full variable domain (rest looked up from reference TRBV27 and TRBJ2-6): EAQVTQNPRYLITVTGKKLTVTCSQNMNHEYMSWYRQDPGLGLRQIYYSMNVEVTDKGDVPEGYKVSRKEKRNFPLILESPSPNQTSLYFCASSPIRGTGANVLTFGAGSRLTVL.

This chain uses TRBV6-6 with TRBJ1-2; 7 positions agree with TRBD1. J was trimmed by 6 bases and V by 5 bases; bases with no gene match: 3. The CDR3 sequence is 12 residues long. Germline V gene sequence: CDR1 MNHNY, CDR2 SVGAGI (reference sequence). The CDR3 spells CASSITGDGYTF. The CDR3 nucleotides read TGTGCCAGCAGTATTACAGGGGATGGCTACACCTTC.

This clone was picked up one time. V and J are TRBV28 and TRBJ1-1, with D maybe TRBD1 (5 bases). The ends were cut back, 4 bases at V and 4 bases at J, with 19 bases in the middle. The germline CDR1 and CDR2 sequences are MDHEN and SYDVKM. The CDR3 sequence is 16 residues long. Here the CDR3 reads CASSSISSLRGTEAFF. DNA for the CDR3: TGTGCCAGCAGTTCCATTTCGAGTCTAAGGGGCACTGAAGCTTTCTTT.

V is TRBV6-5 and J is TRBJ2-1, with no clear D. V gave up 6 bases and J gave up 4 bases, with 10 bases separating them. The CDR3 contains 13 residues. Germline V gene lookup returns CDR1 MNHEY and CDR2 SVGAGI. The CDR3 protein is CASRTEFYNEQFF. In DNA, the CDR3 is TGTGCCAGCAGAACGGAGTTTTACAATGAGCAGTTCTTC.

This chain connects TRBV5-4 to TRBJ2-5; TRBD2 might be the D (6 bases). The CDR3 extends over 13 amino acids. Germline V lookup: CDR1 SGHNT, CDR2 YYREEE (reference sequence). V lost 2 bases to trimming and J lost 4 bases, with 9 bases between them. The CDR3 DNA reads TGTGCCAGCAGCTTAGCTAGCGTAGAGACCCAGTACTTC. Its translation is CASSLASVETQYF.

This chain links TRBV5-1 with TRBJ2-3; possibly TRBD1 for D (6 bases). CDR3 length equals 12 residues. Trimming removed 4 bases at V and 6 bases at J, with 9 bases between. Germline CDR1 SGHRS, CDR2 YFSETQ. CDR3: CASSVDRDTQYF. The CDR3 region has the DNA TGCGCCAGCAGCGTTGACAGGGATACGCAGTATTTT.

The CDR3 nucleotides read TGTGCCAGCAGCCTAGCGGGACCGCGGAGATTTTCTAGCACAGATACGCAGTATTTT. Its protein is CASSLAGPRRFSSTDTQYF. The chain couples TRBV3-1 (or the pseudogene TRBV3-2) to TRBJ2-3; 8 bases match TRBD2. V lost 4 bases to trimming and J lost 0 bases; unmatched junction nucleotides: 15. The CDR3 has 19 amino acids. Germline V gives CDR1 LGHDT, CDR2 YNNKEL (reference sequence).

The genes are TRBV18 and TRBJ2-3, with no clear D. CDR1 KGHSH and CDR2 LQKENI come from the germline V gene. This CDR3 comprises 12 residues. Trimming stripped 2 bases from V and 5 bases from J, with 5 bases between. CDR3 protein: CASSPFRDTQYF. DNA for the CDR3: TGTGCCAGCTCACCATTTCGAGATACGCAGTATTTT.

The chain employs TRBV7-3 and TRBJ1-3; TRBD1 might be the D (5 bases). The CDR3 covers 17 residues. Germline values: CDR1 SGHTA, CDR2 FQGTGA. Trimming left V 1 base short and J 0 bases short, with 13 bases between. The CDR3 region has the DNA TGTGCCAGCAGCTTAAGAAGGGGCCTAACCTCTGGAAACACCATATATTTT. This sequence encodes CASSLRRGLTSGNTIYF.

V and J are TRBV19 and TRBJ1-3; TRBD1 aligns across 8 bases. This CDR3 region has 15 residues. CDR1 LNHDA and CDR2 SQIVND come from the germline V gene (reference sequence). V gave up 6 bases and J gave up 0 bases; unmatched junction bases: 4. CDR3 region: CASSRTGGSGNTIYF. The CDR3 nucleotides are TGTGCCAGTAGCAGAACAGGGGGCTCTGGAAACACCATATATTTT.

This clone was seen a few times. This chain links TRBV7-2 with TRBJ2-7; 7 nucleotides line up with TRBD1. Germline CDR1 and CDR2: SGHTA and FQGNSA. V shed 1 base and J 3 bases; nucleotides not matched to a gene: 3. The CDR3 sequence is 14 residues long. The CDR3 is CASSLGTGLYEQYF. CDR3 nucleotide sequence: TGTGCCAGCAGCTTAGGGACAGGACTCTACGAGCAGTACTTC.

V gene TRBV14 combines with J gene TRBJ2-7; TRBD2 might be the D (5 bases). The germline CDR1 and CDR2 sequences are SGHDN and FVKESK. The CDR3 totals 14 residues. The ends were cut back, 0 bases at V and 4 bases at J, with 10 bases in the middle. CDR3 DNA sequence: TGTGCCAGCAGCCAAGATGCCAGCGGTTACGAGCAGTACTTC. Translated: CASSQDASGYEQYF. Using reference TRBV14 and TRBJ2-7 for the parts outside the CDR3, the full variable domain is EAGVTQFPSHSVIEKGQTVTLRCDPISGHDNLYWYRRVMGKEIKFLLHFVKESKQDESGMPNNRFLAERTGGTYSTLKVQPAELEDSGVYFCASSQDASGYEQYFGPGTRLTVT.